These T cell receptor beta chains were read from a single sample in a study of Graves' ophthalmopathy and Graves' hyperthyroidism. TCRdb re-derived calls from the multiplex PCR reads in MiXCR, one entry per CDR3 protein. The sample lists over 450,000 distinct CDR3 sequences; roughly 14% were seen once. Sequenced material: blood. These receptors originate from a woman aged 25 to 39 with Graves' ophthalmopathy. Both conserved end residues are part of each CDR3. The D gene is left open where the match is weak. Clone size is shown for a subset of rows, as once, few, many or a class of expanded clone.

abundance	v_gene	d_gene	CDR3aa
few	TRBV28	TRBD1	CASSPGQGVETQYF
.	TRBV7-3	.	CASSLTSFGGEQFF
many	TRBV6-4	TRBD2	CASSRTSGTSGMYEQYF
many	TRBV3-1	.	CASSPRFSETQYF
many	TRBV11-2	.	CASSTPRGLAGYEQYF
.	TRBV6-1	TRBD1	CASTLTGVGQPQHF
many	TRBV6-5	.	CASKSARAYSSYEQYF
many	TRBV12-3/TRBV12-4	TRBD1	CASRPGTDNSPLHF
many	TRBV6-1	.	CASSQGTGRSYNSPLHF
many	TRBV5-1	.	CASSPDHTGELFF
many	TRBV6-2/TRBV6-3	.	CASSLKEQGKTQMNTEAFF
few	TRBV5-6	.	CASSFNGENQPQHF
many	TRBV29-1	TRBD2	CSVSGTSGRAPLEQYF
many	TRBV18	TRBD1	CASSPAGTGIPYGYTF
.	TRBV30	.	CAWSVSGWTEAFF
many	TRBV6-5	.	CASSYPRDARMNTEAFF
many	TRBV12-3/TRBV12-4	.	CASSLGQGSHEQYF
.	TRBV6-1	.	CASSVTENSGDLFF
many	TRBV6-5	TRBD2	CASSSVSGSLYEQYF
.	TRBV5-1	TRBD1	CASSWGQGQVNTEAFF
.	TRBV5-1	TRBD2	CASSFIIAGVLRNTGELFF
.	TRBV4-1	.	CASSQGPGRIFSF
many	TRBV6-2/TRBV6-3	.	CASSYPKIQASDTQYF
many	TRBV7-2	TRBD2	CASSPIAGVTGELFF
many	TRBV9	TRBD1	CASSPRRDSYFYEQYF
many	TRBV20-1	.	CSASGGNNSPLHF
few	TRBV7-2	TRBD1	CASTADRGSYEQYF
many	TRBV12-3/TRBV12-4	.	CASNGDWNTEAFF
few	TRBV11-2	.	CASSLVDENTEAFF
many	TRBV28	.	CASSLQWSSYEQYF
many	TRBV7-3	.	CASSPSPLDGGRETQYF
.	TRBV12-3/TRBV12-4	TRBD1	CASSDPSGQFTYEQYF
.	TRBV28	TRBD1	CAIRLGQGFYEQYF
many	TRBV10-3	.	CAISDRRGGYGYTF
many	TRBV6-2/TRBV6-3	.	CASGRNMGDTQYF
few	TRBV29-1	.	CSVRHNYNSPLHF
.	TRBV18	TRBD2	CASSPALAGGPNQETQYF
many	TRBV6-5	.	CASSYRDRPLRNTEAFF
.	TRBV28	.	CASSLGQGGYELYF
few	TRBV20-1	.	CSARKGGRVTEAFF
many	TRBV20-1	TRBD1	CSARDGSGGPIYSNQPQHF